This entry is about one TCR beta chain. Antigen: not known. This specimen comes from a study of OX40 agonist ivuxolimab in advanced cancers. Study as a whole: Three patients, one with hepatocellular carcinoma and two with cutaneous melanoma, responded partially. Notes on the study in general: The authors did not determine the antigen specificity of the expanded peripheral T cells. There was clonal expansion of CD4+ and CD8+ blood T cells by week 6 at 0.1 to 3.0 mg/kg. Researchers report that CD8+ T cells had, on average, more expanded clones than CD4+.

Clones were read by immunoSEQ multiplex PCR, and TCRdb kept only the in-frame ones, dropping some. Here the sample spans some 31,000 clones, roughly 86% being singletons. The CDR3 is made up of 19 amino acids. With V trimmed by 1 base and J by 1 base, 14 bases remained unmatched. Germline V lookup: CDR1 LNHDA, CDR2 SQIVND (reference sequence). This TCR derives from an adult with an advanced solid tumor such as melanoma, head and neck, liver or kidney cancer. This material consisted of CD4+ or CD8+ T cells sorted from blood, taken in a trial of the OX40 agonist ivuxolimab. The chain carries TRBV19 and TRBJ2-3, with 7 positions matching TRBD1. CDR3 region: CASSIGAGQATFRTDTQYF. The CDR3 nucleotides are TGTGCCAGTAGTATAGGGGCCGGACAGGCCACCTTTCGCACAGATACGCAGTATTTT.